Below, 4 T cell receptor beta chains from the same sample are listed, as sequenced in a study of T cell repertoires in cytomegalovirus infection. In TCRdb, the reads were re-called with MiXCR into one record per CDR3 protein. The table shows approximately 490,000 distinct CDR3 sequences, with approximately 10% occurring only once. The sequencing sample was made of PBMCs. The receptors derive from a human donor in good health (CMV status not recorded). Some clones in this sample may be carry-over from other donors' samples.

The CDR3 coding sequence is TGCGCCAGCAGCTCACGCGGGACGGAGAACACTGAAGCTTTCTTT. Translation: CASSSRGTENTEAFF. The chain has TRBV5-1 and TRBJ1-1; D may be TRBD1 (5 bases). Germline assignment: CDR1 SGHRS and CDR2 YFSETQ. The CDR3 is 15 amino acids. V was shortened by 3 bases and J by 1 base, with 13 bases between the two germline ends.

In this sample, this clonotype turned up many times. The chain recombines TRBV5-6 with TRBJ2-1; D gene ambiguous. CDR1 is SGHDT, CDR2 YYEEEE, per germline. V gave up 1 base and J gave up 5 bases, with 4 bases separating them. This CDR3 has 12 residues. Here the CDR3 reads CASSLFDNEQFF. The CDR3 coding sequence is TGTGCCAGCAGCTTGTTTGACAATGAGCAGTTCTTC.

J is TRBJ2-3 and V is TRBV5-1, with D possibly being TRBD2 (5 bases). This CDR3 is built from 15 residues. Germline CDR1 SGHRS, CDR2 YFSETQ. V shed 3 bases and J shed 0 bases, with 11 bases lying between them. The DNA for the CDR3 is TGCGCCAGCAGCTCGCCGGGATCTAGCACAGATACGCAGTATTTT. It is translated as CASSSPGSSTDTQYF.

In this sample, this clonotype turned up a few times. The chain recombines TRBV18 with TRBJ2-7; possibly TRBD1 or TRBD2 for D (6 bases each). The CDR3 spans 14 residues. Trimming left V 4 bases short and J 2 bases short, with 12 bases between. Germline-derived CDR1 and CDR2 are KGHSH and LQKENI. CDR3 coding DNA: TGTGCCAGCTCACGGGGGGCTTCCACCTACGAGCAGTACTTC. Residues: CASSRGASTYEQYF. The whole variable domain, filled in from reference TRBV18 and TRBJ2-7, reads NAGVMQNPRHLVRRRGQEARLRCSPMKGHSHVYWYRQLPEEGLKFMVYLQKENIIDESGMPKERFSAEFPKEGPSILRIQQVVRGDSAAYFCASSRGASTYEQYFGPGTRLTVT.